This entry is about one T cell receptor beta chain. The specificity of this receptor is unknown. Within one base of it there is no much larger clone, and no base qualities were kept. The record originates from a study of OX40 agonist ivuxolimab in advanced cancers. Regarding the study in general: The costimulatory receptor OX40 (CD134) was targeted by ivuxolimab, a fully human IgG2 agonistic monoclonal antibody. Patients were allowed to have had prior anti-PD-1, anti-PD-L1 or anti-CTLA-4 therapy, and about 40% of the dose-escalation patients had been treated with checkpoint inhibitors. Intravenous ivuxolimab was administered to patients every 2 weeks at six dose levels: 0.01, 0.1, 0.3, 1.5, 3 and 10 mg/kg. Partial responses occurred in three dose-escalation patients: two with cutaneous melanoma and one with hepatocellular carcinoma. The paper reports the monotherapy dose-escalation portion (N of about 47 patients) of the phase I ivuxolimab trial. In the dose-escalation cohort, approximately 82% of patients were male, and the mean age was approximately 60 years, with a range of roughly 20 to 79. Of the roughly 50 dose-escalation patients, hepatocellular carcinoma was present in approximately 20, melanoma in about 15, renal cell carcinoma in 9 and head and neck cancer in 9. The purpose of peripheral TCRbeta sequencing was to test whether ivuxolimab changed TCR sequence diversity and led to clonal T-cell expansion.

To sequence the TCRbeta CDR3 region, genomic DNA was isolated from the sorted cells. The immunoSEQ Assay was used to sequence the TCRbeta CDR3 regions. TCRdb obtained this table from immuneACCESS and retained in-frame rearrangements with V and J assigned. These tables miss some clones; where compared with another copy, unresolved V genes account for less than half of the shortfall, and the remainder is unexplained. The sample has approximately 19,000 clones on record, 90% of them singletons. The ten largest clones take up 49% of the sample. Including cysteine and phenylalanine, the CDR3 has 12 amino acids. Only CDR3 DNA remains: 36 bases, in frame from the first base. CDR1 MNHEY and CDR2 SVGAGI are derived from the germline V gene. V gives up 0 bases and J gives up 9 bases, and the segment between their germline ends measures 6 bases. Study-level results and caveats: Clonal expansion of both CD4+ and CD8+ blood T cells was observed from baseline to week 6 at doses 0.1 to 3.0 mg/kg. The antigen specificity of the clonally expanded peripheral T cells was not determined. After ivuxolimab, CD8+ T cells had more expanded clones than CD4+ T cells on average. In partial responders in the 0.1-3.0 mg/kg groups, normalized peripheral clonal expansion was found to be among the lowest, especially among CD8+ T cells. Low levels of normalized T-cell clonal expansion were also shown by some nonresponding patients.

The trial excluded patients who had a history of autoimmune disease or who were on systemic immunosuppression. Peripheral blood for TCR sequencing was drawn from every dose cohort at baseline, at cycle 4 day 1 and at cycle 7 day 1. The samples were taken from a phase I, first-in-human, multicenter, open-label dose-escalation trial of ivuxolimab. The trial enrolled adults with locally advanced or metastatic head and neck squamous cell, hepatocellular, melanoma or renal cell carcinoma. CD4+ and CD8+ T cells were sorted separately from peripheral blood before TCR sequencing. The input for sequencing was CD4+ or CD8+ T cells sorted from blood, taken in a trial of the OX40 agonist ivuxolimab. This TCR came from an adult with an advanced solid tumor such as melanoma, head and neck, liver or kidney cancer. This chain is built from TRBV6-5 and TRBJ2-1, and TRBD2 may be the D gene, going by 6 matching bases. The DNA is as follows: TGTGCCAGCAGTTACTCCGGGGGTGAGCAGTTCTTC. Its protein is CASSYSGGEQFF.